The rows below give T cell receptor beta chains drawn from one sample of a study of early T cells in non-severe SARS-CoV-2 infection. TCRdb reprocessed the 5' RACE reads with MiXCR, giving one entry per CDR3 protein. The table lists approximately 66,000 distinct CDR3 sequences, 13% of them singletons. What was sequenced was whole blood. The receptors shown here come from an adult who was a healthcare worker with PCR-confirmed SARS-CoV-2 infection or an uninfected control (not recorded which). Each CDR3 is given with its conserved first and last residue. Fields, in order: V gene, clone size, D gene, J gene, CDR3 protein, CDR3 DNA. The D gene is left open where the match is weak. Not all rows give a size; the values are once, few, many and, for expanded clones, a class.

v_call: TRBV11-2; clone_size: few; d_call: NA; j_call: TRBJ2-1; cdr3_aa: CASSLVINNLGNEQFF; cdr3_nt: TGTGCCAGCAGCTTAGTAATTAACAATTTGGGCAATGAGCAGTTCTTC
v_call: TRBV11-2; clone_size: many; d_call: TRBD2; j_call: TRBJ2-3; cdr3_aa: CASSLVRLAGDRDTQYF; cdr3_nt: TGTGCCAGCAGCTTAGTTAGACTAGCGGGGGACCGAGATACGCAGTATTTT
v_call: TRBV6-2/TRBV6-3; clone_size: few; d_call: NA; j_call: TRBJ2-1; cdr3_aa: CASTPLKGSYNEQFF; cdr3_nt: TGTGCCAGCACTCCTCTTAAGGGCTCCTACAATGAGCAGTTCTTC
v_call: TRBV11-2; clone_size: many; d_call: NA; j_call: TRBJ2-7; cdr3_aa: CASSLVGGPYEQYF; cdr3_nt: TGTGCCAGCAGCTTAGTTGGGGGGCCCTACGAGCAGTACTTC
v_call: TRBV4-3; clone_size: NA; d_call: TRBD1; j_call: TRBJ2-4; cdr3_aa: CASSQDIRTVRGPKNIQYF; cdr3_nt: TGCGCCAGCAGCCAAGATATACGGACGGTCAGGGGGCCCAAAAACATTCAGTACTTC
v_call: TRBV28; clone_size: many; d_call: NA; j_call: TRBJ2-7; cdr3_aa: CASSFSNSYEQYF; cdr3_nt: TGTGCCAGCAGTTTCAGTAACTCCTACGAGCAGTACTTC
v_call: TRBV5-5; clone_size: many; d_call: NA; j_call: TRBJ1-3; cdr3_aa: CASSLTALGNTIYF; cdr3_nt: TGTGCCAGCAGCCTGACAGCACTTGGAAACACCATATATTTT
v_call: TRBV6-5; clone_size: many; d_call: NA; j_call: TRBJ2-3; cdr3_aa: CASRGVPGVLSTDTQYF; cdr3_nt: TGTGCCAGCAGGGGTGTTCCGGGGGTATTGTCCACAGATACGCAGTATTTT
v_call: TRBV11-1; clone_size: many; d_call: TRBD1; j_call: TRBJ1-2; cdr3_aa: CASRETGDPYGYTF; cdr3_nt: TGTGCCAGCAGGGAGACAGGGGATCCCTATGGCTACACCTTC
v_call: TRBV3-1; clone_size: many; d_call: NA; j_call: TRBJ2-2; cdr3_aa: CASRDELDWTKTGELFF; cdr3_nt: TGTGCCAGCAGGGACGAATTGGACTGGACGAAAACCGGGGAGCTGTTTTTT
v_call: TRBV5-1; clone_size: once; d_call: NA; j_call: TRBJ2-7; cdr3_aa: CASSLGGTASYEQYF; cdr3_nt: TGCGCCAGCAGCTTGGGGGGGACGGCGAGCTACGAGCAGTACTTC
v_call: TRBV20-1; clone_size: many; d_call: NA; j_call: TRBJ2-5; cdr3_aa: CSARSLAETQYF; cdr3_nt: TGCAGTGCTAGGTCGCTAGCGGAGACCCAGTACTTC
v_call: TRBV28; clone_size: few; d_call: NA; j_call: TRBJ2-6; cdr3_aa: CASSFIEGSRPGANVLTF; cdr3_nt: TGTGCCAGCAGTTTTATAGAAGGAAGTCGCCCTGGGGCCAACGTCCTGACTTTC
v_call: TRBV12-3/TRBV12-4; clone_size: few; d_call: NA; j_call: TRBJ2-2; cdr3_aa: CASKGLTNTGELFF; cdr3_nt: TGTGCCAGCAAGGGGCTGACGAACACCGGGGAGCTGTTTTTT
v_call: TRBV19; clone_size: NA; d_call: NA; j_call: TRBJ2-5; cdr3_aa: CASSTPGQKETQYF; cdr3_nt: TGTGCCAGTAGTACCCCGGGACAAAAGGAGACCCAGTACTTC
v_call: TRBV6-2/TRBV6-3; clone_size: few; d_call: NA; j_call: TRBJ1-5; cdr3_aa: CASSYIFGGNQPQHF; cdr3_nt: TGTGCCAGCAGTTACATTTTCGGGGGGAACCAGCCCCAGCATTTT
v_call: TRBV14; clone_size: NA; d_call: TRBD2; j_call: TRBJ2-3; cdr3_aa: CASSASGGDTQYF; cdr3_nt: TGTGCCAGCAGCGCTAGCGGGGGAGATACACAGTATTTT
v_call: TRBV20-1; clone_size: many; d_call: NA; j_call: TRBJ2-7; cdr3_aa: CSARGRGHYEQYF; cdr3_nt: TGCAGTGCTAGAGGGCGCGGTCACTACGAGCAGTACTTC
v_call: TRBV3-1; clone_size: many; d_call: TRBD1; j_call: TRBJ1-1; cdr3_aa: CASSLGQDGTEAFF; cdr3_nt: TGTGCCAGCAGCCTAGGACAGGATGGCACTGAAGCTTTCTTT
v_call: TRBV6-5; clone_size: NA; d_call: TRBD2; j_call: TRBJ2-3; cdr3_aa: CASSSAGGPTDTQYF; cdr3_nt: TGTGCCAGCAGTTCCGCGGGAGGTCCCACAGATACGCAGTATTTT
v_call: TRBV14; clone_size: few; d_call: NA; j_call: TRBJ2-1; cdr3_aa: CASSHSASNEQFF; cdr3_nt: TGTGCCAGCAGCCACAGCGCGAGCAATGAGCAGTTCTTC
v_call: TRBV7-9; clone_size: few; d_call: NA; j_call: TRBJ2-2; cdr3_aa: CASSRTEAGELFF; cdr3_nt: TGTGCCAGCAGCCGGACGGAGGCCGGGGAGCTGTTTTTT
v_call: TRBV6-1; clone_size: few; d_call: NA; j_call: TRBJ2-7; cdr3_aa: CASRQIHEQYF; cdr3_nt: TGTGCCAGCAGACAGATCCACGAGCAGTACTTC
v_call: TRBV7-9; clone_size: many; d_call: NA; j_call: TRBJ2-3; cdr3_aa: CASSDVGTDTQYF; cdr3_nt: TGTGCCAGCAGCGACGTTGGCACAGATACGCAGTATTTT
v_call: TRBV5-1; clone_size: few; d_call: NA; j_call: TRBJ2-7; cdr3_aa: CASSLWDGEQYF; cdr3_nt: TGCGCCAGCAGCCTGTGGGATGGGGAGCAGTACTTC
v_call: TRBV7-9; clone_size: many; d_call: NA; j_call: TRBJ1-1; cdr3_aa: CASSSKGTEAFF; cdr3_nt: TGTGCCAGCAGCTCAAAGGGTACTGAAGCTTTCTTT
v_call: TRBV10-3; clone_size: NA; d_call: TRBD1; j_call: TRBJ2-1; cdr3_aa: CAISQTGSYNEQFF; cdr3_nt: TGTGCCATCAGCCAGACAGGGTCCTACAATGAGCAGTTCTTC
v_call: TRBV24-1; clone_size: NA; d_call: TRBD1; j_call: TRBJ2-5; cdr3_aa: CATDVRGHQETQYF; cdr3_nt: TGTGCCACGGATGTAAGGGGGCACCAAGAGACCCAGTACTTC
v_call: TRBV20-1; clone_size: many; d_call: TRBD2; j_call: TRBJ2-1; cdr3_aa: CSATNPAGVTNEQFF; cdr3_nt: TGCAGTGCGACTAACCCAGCGGGGGTAACCAATGAGCAGTTCTTC
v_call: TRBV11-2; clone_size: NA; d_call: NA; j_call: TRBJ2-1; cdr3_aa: CASSLTRNEQFF; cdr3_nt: TGTGCCAGCAGCCTGACTAGGAATGAGCAGTTCTTC
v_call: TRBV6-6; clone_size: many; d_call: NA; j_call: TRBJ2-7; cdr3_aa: CASSFAGLSYEQYF; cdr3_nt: TGTGCCAGCAGTTTCGCGGGTCTCTCCTACGAGCAGTACTTC
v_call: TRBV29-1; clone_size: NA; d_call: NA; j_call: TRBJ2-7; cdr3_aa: CSVVETVSYEQYF; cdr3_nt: TGCAGCGTTGTAGAAACAGTATCCTACGAGCAGTACTTC
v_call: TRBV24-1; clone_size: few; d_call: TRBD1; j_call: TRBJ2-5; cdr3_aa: CATSEPGGQAQETQYF; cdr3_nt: TGTGCCACCAGTGAGCCCGGGGGACAGGCCCAAGAGACCCAGTACTTC
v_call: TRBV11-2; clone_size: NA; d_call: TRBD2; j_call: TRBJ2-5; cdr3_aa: CASEPRGLASQETQYF; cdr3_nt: TGTGCCAGCGAACCGCGTGGACTAGCGTCACAAGAGACCCAGTACTTC
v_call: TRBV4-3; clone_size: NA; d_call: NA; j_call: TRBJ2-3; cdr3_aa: CASSQGSSHSREPTDTQYF; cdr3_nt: TGCGCCAGCAGCCAAGGTAGCTCTCACTCGCGGGAACCCACAGATACGCAGTATTTT
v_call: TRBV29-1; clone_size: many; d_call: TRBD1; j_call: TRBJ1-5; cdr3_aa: CSVWDRGGNQPQHF; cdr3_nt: TGCAGCGTATGGGACAGGGGTGGAAATCAGCCCCAGCATTTT
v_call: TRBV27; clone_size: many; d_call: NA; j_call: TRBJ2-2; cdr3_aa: CASSFSRVAGTGELFF; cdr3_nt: TGTGCCAGCAGTTTTAGTAGGGTGGCCGGCACCGGGGAGCTGTTTTTT
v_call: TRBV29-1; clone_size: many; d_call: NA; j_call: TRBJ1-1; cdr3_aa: CSVENVQAFF; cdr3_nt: TGCAGCGTTGAAAATGTTCAAGCTTTCTTT
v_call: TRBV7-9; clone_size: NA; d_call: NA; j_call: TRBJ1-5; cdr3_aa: CASSMDGYNQPQHF; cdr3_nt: TGTGCCAGCAGTATGGACGGCTACAATCAGCCCCAGCATTTT
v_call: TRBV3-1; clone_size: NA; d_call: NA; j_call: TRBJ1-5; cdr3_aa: CASSQGGNRNQPQHF; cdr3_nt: TGTGCCAGCAGCCAAGGGGGGAATAGGAATCAGCCCCAGCATTTT
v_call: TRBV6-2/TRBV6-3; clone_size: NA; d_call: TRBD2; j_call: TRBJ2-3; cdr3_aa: CASNPAGGPRTDTQYF; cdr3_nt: TGTGCCAGCAACCCAGCGGGAGGGCCTCGGACAGATACGCAGTATTTT
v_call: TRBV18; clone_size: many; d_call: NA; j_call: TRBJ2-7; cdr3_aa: CASSPGTGNYEQYF; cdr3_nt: TGTGCCAGCTCACCCGGGACGGGAAACTACGAGCAGTACTTC
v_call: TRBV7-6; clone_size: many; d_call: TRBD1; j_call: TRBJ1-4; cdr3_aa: CASSLRTGTNEKLFF; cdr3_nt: TGTGCCAGCAGCTTGCGGACAGGGACAAATGAAAAACTGTTTTTT
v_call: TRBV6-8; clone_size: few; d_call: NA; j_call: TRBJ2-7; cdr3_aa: CASTERVQYF; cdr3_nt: TGTGCCAGCACCGAAAGGGTGCAGTACTTC